A few counts support the clone carrying this T cell receptor (beta chain). The ends lost 7 bases at V and 2 bases at J; junction bases unmatched: 4. Germline values: CDR1 SNHLY, CDR2 FYNNEI. There are 14 residues in the CDR3. Researchers used genomic DNA as the template to profile TCR beta VDJ and CDR3. TCRdb processed the reads anew with MiXCR; each CDR3 protein has one entry. The sample includes roughly 200,000 distinct CDR3 sequences, roughly three fifths of them seen just once. The patients chosen for sequencing had shown expansion of CD8+CD57+ cells (detected by flow cytometry). This record belongs to a study of CD8+CD57+ T cells in acquired aplastic anemia.

The clonotype was recovered from a human donor with aplastic anemia. The sequenced material came from sorted CD4+, CD8+, or CD8+CD57+ T cells (not recorded which) from PBMCs. The chain uses TRBV2 and TRBJ2-7; the match to TRBD2 covers 11 bases. In DNA form, the CDR3 reads TGTGCCAGCAATCTAGCGGGGGGAACCTACGAGCAGTACTTC. Protein: CASNLAGGTYEQYF. Using reference TRBV2 and TRBJ2-7 for the parts outside the CDR3, the full variable domain is EPEVTQTPSHQVTQMGQEVILRCVPISNHLYFYWYRQILGQKVEFLVSFYNNEISEKSEIFDDQFSVERPDGSNFTLKIRSTKLEDSAMYFCASNLAGGTYEQYFGPGTRLTVT.